This T cell receptor beta chain was found in a study of cytomegalovirus exposure and HLA in healthy donors. Findings of the study overall: Several of the most significant clusters appeared linked to common viral pathogens, based on a later analysis. In a later analysis, DRB1 alleles had the most associated TCRs; HLA-C alleles the fewest. Later analysis found that TCR beta chains associated with HLA were more clonally expanded than other, equally common chains. Reported results showed that the classifier diagnosed cytomegalovirus status with high specificity and sensitivity.

Primers for the PCR totalled 60 Vbeta and 13 Jbeta. Some clones are missing from TCRdb's copy, which holds only in-frame ones; the method was immunoSEQ multiplex PCR. The sample consists of roughly 180,000 clones, about 83% of them appearing once. V was shortened by 1 base and J by 6 bases, with 4 bases between the two germline ends. The CDR3 is 12 residues long. Per germline, CDR1 SGHVS and CDR2 FQNEAQ. Points on this clone: Its specificity is unknown. The same CDR3 also results from other DNA sequences found in this sample.

This clonotype was sampled from a woman between 25 and 40 years old in good health and CMV-seropositive. Sequencing used PBMCs. V and J are TRBV7-8 and TRBJ1-5; D gene uncertain. CDR3 sequence: CASSLGGQPQHF. CDR3 DNA sequence: TGTGCCAGCAGCTTAGGAGGTCAGCCCCAGCATTTT. Complete variable domain (other parts from reference TRBV7-8 and TRBJ1-5): GAGVSQSPRYKVAKRGQDVALRCDPISGHVSLFWYQQALGQGPEFLTYFQNEAQLDKSGLPSDRFFAERPEGSVSTLKIQRTQQEDSAVYLCASSLGGQPQHFGDGTRLSIL.